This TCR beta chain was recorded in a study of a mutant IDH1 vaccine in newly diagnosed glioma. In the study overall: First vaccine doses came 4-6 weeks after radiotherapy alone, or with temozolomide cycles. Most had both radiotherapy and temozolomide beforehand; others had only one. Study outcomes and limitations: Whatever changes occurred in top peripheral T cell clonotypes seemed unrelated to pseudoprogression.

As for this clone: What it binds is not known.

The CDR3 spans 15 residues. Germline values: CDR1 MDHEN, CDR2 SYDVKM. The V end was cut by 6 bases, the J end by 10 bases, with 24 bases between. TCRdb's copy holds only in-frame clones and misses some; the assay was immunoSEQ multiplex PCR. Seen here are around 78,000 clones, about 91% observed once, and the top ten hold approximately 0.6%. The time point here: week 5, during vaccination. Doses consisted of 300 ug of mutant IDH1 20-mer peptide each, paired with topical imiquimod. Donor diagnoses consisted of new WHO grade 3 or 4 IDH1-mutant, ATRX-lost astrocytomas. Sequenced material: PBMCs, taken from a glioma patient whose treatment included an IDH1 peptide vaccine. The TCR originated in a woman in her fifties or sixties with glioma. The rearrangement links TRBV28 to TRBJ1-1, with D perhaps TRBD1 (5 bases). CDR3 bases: TGTGCCAGCAGCTTTATGCGGGGCGCCCCCCTCAGAGCTTTCTTT. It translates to CASSFMRGAPLRAFF.